What follows describes a single TCR beta chain. This clone was seen once. Its antigen has not been determined. One base away there is no much larger clone; base qualities are not given. These data are taken from a study of blood T cell repertoires in COVID-19 (dated by TCRdb to the early 2020s). Concerning the study at large: Samples from collaborators originated in the United States, Italy and Spain and spanned both the acute and convalescent phases of COVID-19. The material from the prospective study consisted of cDNA or gDNA derived from T cells, B-cell-depleted T cells, or PBMCs. Nearly every sample came with metadata listing a de-identified subject ID, COVID-19 status, age in years and sex. Subjects who had been exposed to COVID-19, were actively infected with it, or had recovered from it provided the deeply sampled blood TCRbeta repertoires that made up the dataset. A freely available public database, intended as a resource for researchers studying the immune response to SARS-CoV-2, is where the repertoires were released. Where HLA class I and class II types were available, the types were taken from metadata supplied by the sample provider, not from assay-based typing. Samples came from the ongoing ImmuneRACE study (first 160 participants) plus 1,254 subjects from 6 global collaborators.

Each collaborating institution followed its own protocols to collect whole blood in K2EDTA tubes. For TCRbeta analysis, collaborators shipped samples in one of three forms: frozen whole blood, isolated PBMCs, or DNA extracted from either of those sample types. The CDR3 has 13 amino acids, counting the end cysteine and phenylalanine. Only CDR3 DNA remains: 39 bases, in frame from the first base. CDR1 and CDR2, looked up from the germline V gene, are MNHEY and SVGAGI. V lost 3 bases and J lost 3 bases; the stretch between them is 8 bases long. Broader findings and caveats from the paper: The quantity of clinical and demographic metadata differed by source and by participant and was supplied without curation.

TCRbeta CDR3 regions were amplified from genomic DNA using the immunoSEQ Assay, a bias-controlled multiplex PCR. The paper's data handling went like this. Nucleated cell counts per sample were estimated from amplification of reference gene primers within the assay. To quantify the absolute abundance of each unique TCRbeta CDR3 rearrangement, sequence reads were collapsed and filtered. Productive Simpson clonality was computed per sample as the square root of Simpson's diversity index over productive rearrangements. Entries here come from immuneACCESS through TCRdb and include only in-frame sequences with V and J called. Some clones fail to appear in such tables; in the studies checked, an unresolved V gene covers under half of the shortfall, and the cause of the remainder is unknown. The V and J calls and clone size come from that table; D and trimming were worked out from the DNA. Counted in this sample were under 200,000 clones; about 80% of them appeared once. The top ten constitute approximately 2% of the sample.

The chain is encoded by TRBV6-5 joined to TRBJ2-5; a weak D assignment points to TRBD1 (6 bases agree). The sequence was obtained from a woman at least 80 years old with acute or convalescent COVID-19. Sequenced: peripheral blood. The CDR3 is CASSYPGEETQYF. The DNA is as follows: TGTGCCAGCAGTTATCCAGGGGAAGAGACCCAGTACTTC.